This T cell receptor beta chain derives from a study of blood T cell repertoires in COVID-19. As for the study in general: The origin of the acute and convalescent COVID-19 samples was the United States, Italy and Spain.

CDR1 LGHNA and CDR2 YSLEER come from the germline V gene. The CDR3 loop spans 16 amino acids. V shed 3 bases, J shed 4 bases, and the junction held 10 bases outside the gene matches. Measured with immunoSEQ multiplex PCR; TCRdb has only the in-frame clones, and not every one. The sample holds some 94,000 clones, approximately 90% seen once. The sequence came from a human donor in a cohort sampled during active COVID-19. Material for sequencing was peripheral blood. J is TRBJ1-2 and V is TRBV4-3, with 8 bases that match TRBD1. The CDR3 loop is CASSHRGQGNLYGYTF. The CDR3 DNA follows: TGCGCCAGCAGCCATCGAGGACAGGGAAACCTCTATGGCTACACCTTC.